This TCR beta chain is from a study of cytomegalovirus exposure and HLA in healthy donors. Study-level results: It was approximately 170 TCR beta chains that were listed as cytomegalovirus-associated. Analyzed later, association rates of TCRs varied across HLA loci, with DRB1 most and HLA-C fewest. Across donors, presence/absence analyses took sequencing depth to be roughly uniform.

Deletions cut 1 base from V and 1 base from J, with 8 bases between. The CDR3 has 14 residues. Per the germline V gene, CDR1 is SGHTS and CDR2 is YDEGEE. The PCR contained 60 Vbeta and 13 Jbeta primers. Assay used: immunoSEQ multiplex PCR; TCRdb lists only in-frame clones, some missing. The sample comprises approximately 90,000 clones, roughly 70% of which are singletons, and more than 13% rests with the top ten. This clone was found a few times. Antigen: not known. V gene TRBV5-8 combines with J gene TRBJ2-5; D unresolved. The specimen was PBMCs. The sequence was obtained from a woman aged 45-59 years in good health and CMV-seropositive. The CDR3 DNA sequence: TGTGCCAGCAGCTTGAGTCCTAGCCAAGAGACCCAGTACTTC. This sequence encodes CASSLSPSQETQYF.